This passage covers 16 T cell receptor beta chains from one sample sequenced in a study of blood T cells in healthy people across ages. Primers used in a second PCR of about 6 to 11 cycles were a sample-barcoded 5' primer and a J-beta primer mix. Via MiXCR, TCRdb re-called the 5' RACE reads, giving one row per CDR3 protein. The table includes over 1.5 million distinct CDR3 sequences, less than 50% detected once. The material sequenced was blood. These receptors originate from a woman aged 40 to 50 in good health.

The chain links TRBV19 to TRBJ2-4; 7 nucleotides match TRBD1. Trimming at V came to 1 base and at J to 0 bases, leaving 9 bases not matched to a gene. Germline assignment: CDR1 LNHDA and CDR2 SQIVND (reference sequence). This CDR3 region has 18 residues. Written as DNA, the CDR3 is TGTGCCAGTAGTATAGGTGCCAGGGGGTTGGAAGCCAAAAACATTCAGTACTTC. It is translated as CASSIGARGLEAKNIQYF. Full variable domain (remainder filled in from reference TRBV19 and TRBJ2-4): DGGITQSPKYLFRKEGQNVTLSCEQNLNHDAMYWYRQDPGQGLRLIYYSQIVNDFQKGDIAEGYSVSREKKESFPLTVTSAQKNPTAFYLCASSIGARGLEAKNIQYFGAGTRLSVL.

This clonotype appeared a few times. This rearrangement joins TRBV27 to TRBJ2-5; TRBD2 agrees at 7 bases. The germline CDR1 and CDR2 sequences are MNHEY and SMNVEV (reference sequence). V lost 5 bases to trimming and J lost 4 bases; unmatched junction nucleotides: 10. The CDR3 runs 15 residues. CDR3 loop: CASSAGRAGPETQYF. The CDR3 DNA is TGTGCCAGCAGTGCGGGACGAGCGGGGCCAGAGACCCAGTACTTC.

This clonotype was seen only a few times. The rearrangement joins TRBV20-1 to TRBJ2-7; TRBD2 matches 9 bases. Germline V gene lookup returns CDR1 DFQATT and CDR2 SNEGSKA (reference sequence). After removal of 3 bases from V and 2 bases from J, the junction contained 5 bases not matched to a gene. The CDR3 covers 14 residues. In DNA, the CDR3 is TGCAGTGCTAGGGGACTAGCCGACCCCTACGAGCAGTACTTC. Its protein product is CSARGLADPYEQYF.

The CDR3 nucleotides read TGTGCCAGCAGCTTAAAAACCCAGTCTACAGGGTCCTATGGCTACACCTTC. Translated: CASSLKTQSTGSYGYTF. This rearrangement joins TRBV7-9 to TRBJ1-2; D might be TRBD1 (6 bases). The CDR3 has 17 amino acids. V shed 2 bases and J shed 4 bases, with 20 bases lying between them. Germline loops: CDR1 SEHNR, CDR2 FQNEAQ (reference sequence).

The chain joins TRBV2 to TRBJ1-2, with 10 bases identical to TRBD1. V trimming: 6 bases; J trimming: 6 bases; junction bases outside the gene matches: 10. Germline V lookup: CDR1 SNHLY, CDR2 FYNNEI. The length of the CDR3 is 15 residues. The CDR3 nucleotides read TGTGCCAGCAGGACAGAGACAGGGGGCTATCATGGCTACACCTTC. Amino acids: CASRTETGGYHGYTF.

The chain employs TRBV27 and TRBJ1-2, with D hard to call. The V end was cut by 5 bases, the J end by 3 bases, with 7 bases between. The CDR3 totals 12 residues. From germline, CDR1 is MNHEY and CDR2 SMNVEV (reference sequence). The CDR3 loop is CASSGEDYGYTF. The CDR3 DNA follows: TGTGCCAGCAGTGGAGAAGACTATGGCTACACCTTC.

The chain combines TRBV6-1 with TRBJ2-1; D possibly corresponds to TRBD2 (5 bases). V shed 3 bases and J shed 10 bases, with 13 bases lying between them. Germline assignment: CDR1 MNHNS and CDR2 SASEGT. The CDR3 sequence is 13 residues long. DNA for the CDR3: TGTGCCAGCAGTGATACCCTAGCTGCGGAGCAGTTCTTC. This codes for CASSDTLAAEQFF.

The chain recombines TRBV7-9 with TRBJ2-1; TRBD2 aligns across 11 bases. Trimming at V came to 7 bases and at J to 7 bases, leaving 6 bases not matched to a gene. Germline V gene data show CDR1 as SEHNR and CDR2 as FQNEAQ (reference sequence). This CDR3 region has 14 residues. DNA for the CDR3: TGTGCCAGCACTTTAGCGGGGGGGCCTAATGAGCAGTTCTTC. It codes for CASTLAGGPNEQFF.

This clonotype was counted only a few times. This chain connects TRBV7-2 to TRBJ2-1; possibly TRBD2 for D (5 bases). Germline CDR1 reads SGHTA; CDR2 reads FQGNSA. Trimming took off 2 bases at V and 0 bases at J, with 8 bases between the two ends. The CDR3 is 15 amino acids. The CDR3 region is CASSLKRSSYNEQFF. The CDR3 coding sequence is TGTGCCAGCAGCTTAAAGCGGAGCTCCTACAATGAGCAGTTCTTC.

This rearrangement joins TRBV20-1 to TRBJ2-5, with D maybe TRBD1 (6 bases). Between the trimmed V and J ends, which lost 6 bases and 4 bases, there was a span of 18 bases. Germline V lookup: CDR1 DFQATT, CDR2 SNEGSKA (reference sequence). The CDR3 runs to 14 residues. DNA for the CDR3: TGCAGTGCCCCGGCCATCAGGGGTAGAGAGACCCAGTACTTC. Residues: CSAPAIRGRETQYF.

Here the CDR3 DNA reads TGTGCCAGCAGTTACTCGTTGGCGAATATCAACAATGAGCAGTTCTTC. Protein product: CASSYSLANINNEQFF. The V and J genes are TRBV6-2 or TRBV6-3 and TRBJ2-1, with D unresolved. V lost 0 bases, J lost 5 bases, and 14 bases lay in between. This CDR3 spans 16 amino acids. Germline CDR1 and CDR2: MNHEY and SVGEGT.

The genes are TRBV7-9 and TRBJ1-2; D ambiguous. Trimming removed 5 bases at V and 2 bases at J, with 12 bases between. The CDR3 length is 14 residues. Germline values: CDR1 SEHNR, CDR2 FQNEAQ (reference sequence). DNA for the CDR3: TGTGCCAGCAGCCCAGCGTTTTTAAACTATGGCTACACCTTC. It is translated as CASSPAFLNYGYTF. Drawing the rest from reference TRBV7-9 and TRBJ1-2, the complete variable domain is DTGVSQNPRHKITKRGQNVTFRCDPISEHNRLYWYRQTLGQGPEFLTYFQNEAQLEKSRLLSDRFSAERPKGSFSTLEIQRTEQGDSAMYLCASSPAFLNYGYTFGSGTRLTVV.

This clonotype came up a few times. This sequence joins TRBV7-3 and TRBJ2-3, with D hard to call. The CDR3 has 10 amino acids. Germline V CDR1 and CDR2: SGHTA, FQGTGA. Trimming took off 7 bases at V and 8 bases at J, with 7 bases between the two ends. DNA of the CDR3: TGTGCCAGCACCACAAGTACGCAGTATTTT. This codes for CASTTSTQYF.

This clonotype has ten or more counts. One junction end does not reproduce the germline sequence, and a read error may be involved. The CDR3 reads CASSLGGGARETQYF. The CDR3 bases are TGTGCCAGCAGTTTAGGTGGGGGAGCACGTGAGACCCAGTACTTC. This sequence joins TRBV7-2 and TRBJ2-5; D possibly matches TRBD1 or TRBD2 (5 bases each). This CDR3 has 15 amino acids. The germline V gene encodes CDR1 SGHTA and CDR2 FQGNSA.

A word on this clonotype: This CDR3 is missing its conserved last phenylalanine or tryptophan, likely due to a read error. The gene calls are TRBV7-2 and TRBJ2-5; 7 bases are shared with TRBD2. Germline-derived CDR1 and CDR2 are SGHTA and FQGNSA. V shed 5 bases, J shed 5 bases, and the junction held 11 bases outside the gene matches. The CDR3 is 15 residues long. Here the CDR3 reads CASSQMGTTEETQYL. CDR3 in DNA: TGTGCCAGCAGCCAAATGGGGACTACCGAGGAGACCCAGTACTTA.

This clonotype was recorded a few times. This CDR3 reads CASSPQGRRTEAFF. In nucleotides, the CDR3 is TGTGCCAGCTCACCACAGGGCAGGAGGACTGAAGCTTTCTTT. The V call is TRBV18, the J call TRBJ1-1; D gene ambiguous. CDR1 and CDR2 (germline): KGHSH, LQKENI. The CDR3 consists of 14 residues. V gave up 1 base and J gave up 5 bases, with 11 bases separating them.